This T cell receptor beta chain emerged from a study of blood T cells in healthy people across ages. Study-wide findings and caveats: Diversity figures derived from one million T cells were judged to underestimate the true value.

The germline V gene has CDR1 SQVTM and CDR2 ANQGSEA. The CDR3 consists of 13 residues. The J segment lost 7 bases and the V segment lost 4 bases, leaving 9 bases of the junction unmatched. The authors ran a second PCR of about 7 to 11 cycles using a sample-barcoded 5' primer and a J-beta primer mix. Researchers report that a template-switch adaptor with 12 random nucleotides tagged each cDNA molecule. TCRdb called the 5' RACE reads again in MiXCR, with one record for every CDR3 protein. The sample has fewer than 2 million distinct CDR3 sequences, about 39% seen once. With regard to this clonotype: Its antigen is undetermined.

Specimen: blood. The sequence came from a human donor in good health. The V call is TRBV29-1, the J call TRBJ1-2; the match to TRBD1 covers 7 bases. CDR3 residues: CSVGQGEARGYTF. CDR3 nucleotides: TGCAGCGTTGGGCAGGGGGAGGCTCGTGGCTACACCTTC.